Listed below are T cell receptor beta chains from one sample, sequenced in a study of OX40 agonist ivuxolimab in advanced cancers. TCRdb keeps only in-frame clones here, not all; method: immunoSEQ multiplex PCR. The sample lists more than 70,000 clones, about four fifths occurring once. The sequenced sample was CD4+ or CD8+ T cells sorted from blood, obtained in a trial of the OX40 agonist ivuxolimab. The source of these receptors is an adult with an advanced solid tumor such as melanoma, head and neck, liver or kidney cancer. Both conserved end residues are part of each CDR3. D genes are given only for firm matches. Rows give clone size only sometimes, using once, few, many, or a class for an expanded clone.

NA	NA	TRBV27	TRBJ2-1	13	TGTGCCAGCAGCGCCAGGTTGGACAATGAGCAGTTCTTC	CASSARLDNEQFF
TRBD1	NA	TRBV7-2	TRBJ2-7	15	TGTGCCAGCAGCTTAGTGGCAGGGGGAGTCTACGAGCAGTACTTC	CASSLVAGGVYEQYF
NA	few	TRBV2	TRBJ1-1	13	TGTGCCAGCAGTGTGGGGCAGAACACTGAAGCTTTCTTT	CASSVGQNTEAFF
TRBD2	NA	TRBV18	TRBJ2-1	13	TGTGCCAGCTCACGACTAGCGGGGAATGAGCAGTTCTTC	CASSRLAGNEQFF
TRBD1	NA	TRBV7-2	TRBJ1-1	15	TGTGCCAGCAGCTTAGGAGGGGGCCGGACGACTGAAGCTTTCTTT	CASSLGGGRTTEAFF
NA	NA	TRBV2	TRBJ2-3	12	TGTGCCAGCACAACTAGCCCAGATACGCAGTATTTT	CASTTSPDTQYF
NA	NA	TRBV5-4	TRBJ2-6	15	TGTGCCAGCAGCTTGCTGGAGCCTGGGGCCAACGTCCTGACTTTC	CASSLLEPGANVLTF
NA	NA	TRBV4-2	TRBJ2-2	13	TGTGCCAGCAGCCAAGCCCGGTGGGGGGAGCTGTTTTTT	CASSQARWGELFF
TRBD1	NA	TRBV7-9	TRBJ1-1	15	TGTGCCAGCAGCCGGACAACAGGGGTGGACACTGAAGCTTTCTTT	CASSRTTGVDTEAFF
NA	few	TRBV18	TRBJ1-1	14	TGTGCCAGCTCACCATACAGGGAGGGAACTGAAGCTTTCTTT	CASSPYREGTEAFF
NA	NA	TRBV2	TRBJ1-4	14	TGTGCAAACGACGTGGACGGTGGAGGGGAAAAACTGTTTTTT	CANDVDGGGEKLFF
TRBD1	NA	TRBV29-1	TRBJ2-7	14	TGCAGCGTTGAAGCGGGACAGGGGACCTACGAGCAGTACTTC	CSVEAGQGTYEQYF
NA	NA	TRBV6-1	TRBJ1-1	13	TGTGCCAGTGTGGGGGTAGTAGACACTGAAGCTTTCTTT	CASVGVVDTEAFF
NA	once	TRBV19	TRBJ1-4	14	TGTGCCAGTAGTGATCACGGAACTAATGAAAAACTGTTTTTT	CASSDHGTNEKLFF
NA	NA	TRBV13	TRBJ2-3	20	TGTGCCAGCAGCTCCCCCGTCGAGGGCGTAAGAAGTCTGTGGACAGATACGCAGTATTTT	CASSSPVEGVRSLWTDTQYF
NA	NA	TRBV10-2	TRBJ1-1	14	TGCGCCAGCAGTGGTCTGGGGATGAACACTGAAGCTTTCTTT	CASSGLGMNTEAFF
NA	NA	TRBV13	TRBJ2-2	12	TGTGCCAGCAGCTTTAGCGGAAGGGAGCTGTTTTTT	CASSFSGRELFF
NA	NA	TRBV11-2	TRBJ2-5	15	TGTGCCAGCAGCCTCCGGGGGTACAGCCAAGAGACCCAGTACTTC	CASSLRGYSQETQYF
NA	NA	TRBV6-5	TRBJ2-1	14	TGTGCCAGCAGTTACAGCCGGGCCGCCAATGAGCAGTTCTTC	CASSYSRAANEQFF
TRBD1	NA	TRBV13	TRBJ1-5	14	TGTGCCAGCAGCACGGGACAGGCTCATCAGCCCCAGCATTTT	CASSTGQAHQPQHF
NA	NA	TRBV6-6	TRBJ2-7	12	TGTGCCAGCAGTAATCCGGGCTACGAGCAGTACTTC	CASSNPGYEQYF
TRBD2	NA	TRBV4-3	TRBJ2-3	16	TGCGCCAGCAGCCAAGAACCGGGAGGGCTCACAGATACGCAGTATTTT	CASSQEPGGLTDTQYF
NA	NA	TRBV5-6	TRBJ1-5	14	TGTGCCAGCAGCAGAAGGGGGAGCAATCAGCCCCAGCATTTT	CASSRRGSNQPQHF
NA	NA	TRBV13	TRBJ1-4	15	TGTGCCAGCAGCCAGTACACAGCAACTAATGAAAAACTGTTTTTT	CASSQYTATNEKLFF
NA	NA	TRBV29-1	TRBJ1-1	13	TGCAGCGCACCCGGCAGGGGAAACACTGAAGCTTTCTTT	CSAPGRGNTEAFF
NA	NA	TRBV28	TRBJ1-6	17	TGTGCCAGCGCATCAGTTTCTGTGACAGAGTATAATTCACCCCTCCACTTT	CASASVSVTEYNSPLHF
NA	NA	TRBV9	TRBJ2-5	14	TGTGCCAGCAGCGTAGGACGGGACAAAGAGACCCAGTACTTC	CASSVGRDKETQYF
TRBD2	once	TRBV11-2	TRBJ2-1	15	TGTGCCAGCAGCTTAGAGGCTAGCGGGAGAAAGGAGCAGTTCTTC	CASSLEASGRKEQFF
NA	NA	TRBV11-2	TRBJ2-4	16	TGTGCCAGCAGCCCTACGTCAGGGGTGTCCAAAAACATTCAGTACTTC	CASSPTSGVSKNIQYF
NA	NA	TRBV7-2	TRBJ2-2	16	TGTGCCAGCAGCTTAGGTGGGACGGCTAACACCGGGGAGCTGTTTTTT	CASSLGGTANTGELFF
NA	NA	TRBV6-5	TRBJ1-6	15	TGTGCCAGCAGTATCGACCGTCTTCAATATTCACCCCTCCACTTT	CASSIDRLQYSPLHF
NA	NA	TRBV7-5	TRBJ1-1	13	TGTGTCAGACTCAGGGCGGCGGGCACTGAAGCTTTCTTT	CVRLRAAGTEAFF
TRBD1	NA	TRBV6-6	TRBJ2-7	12	TGTGCCAGCAGGACAGGGATCTACGAGCAGTACTTC	CASRTGIYEQYF
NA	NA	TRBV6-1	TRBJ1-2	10	TGTGCCACCTACAGGGCTGGCTACACCTTC	CATYRAGYTF
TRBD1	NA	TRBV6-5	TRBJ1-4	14	TGTGCCAGCAGTGATGACAGGGGGGGTGAAAAACTGTTTTTT	CASSDDRGGEKLFF
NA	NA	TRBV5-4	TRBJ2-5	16	TGTGCCAGCAGCTTGTCCGGTGGGAGAGGGCAAGAGACCCAGTACTTC	CASSLSGGRGQETQYF
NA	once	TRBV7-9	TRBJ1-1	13	TGTGCCAGCAGTCGAGGGGCAGGCACTGAAGCTTTCTTT	CASSRGAGTEAFF
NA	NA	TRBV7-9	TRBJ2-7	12	TGTGCCAGCAGCTTCCTCTCCTACGAGCAGTACTTC	CASSFLSYEQYF
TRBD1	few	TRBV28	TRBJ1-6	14	TGTGCCAGCAGTTTACAGGGGGCAAGGTCACCCCTCCACTTT	CASSLQGARSPLHF
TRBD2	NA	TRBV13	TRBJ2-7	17	TGTGCCAGCAGCTTCACCGTGGGGCTAGCGGCCACCTACGAGCAGTACTTC	CASSFTVGLAATYEQYF
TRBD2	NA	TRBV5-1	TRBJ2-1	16	TGCGCCAGCAGACGTTCCGCGGGAGCCTCCTACAATGAGCAGTTCTTC	CASRRSAGASYNEQFF
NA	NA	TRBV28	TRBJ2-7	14	TGTGCCAGCAGACTCGGGACGGCGGTCTACGAGCAGTACTTC	CASRLGTAVYEQYF